This entry concerns a single TCR beta chain. What it recognizes is unknown. Every sample had 95,000 to 100,000 of its TCR templates assayed. Profiled with immunoSEQ multiplex PCR; TCRdb holds only in-frame clones, not every one. Of more than 85,000 clones in the sample, roughly 94% are singletons; the top ten hold 0.55% to 0.65%. This sample is drawn from a study of siplizumab effects on memory and regulatory T cells. Whole-study findings and limits: A minor fraction of alloreactive clones, and no more, mapped to unstimulated subsets. Naive T cells seemed more diverse than memory cells; they also seemed major alloresponse contributors.

Sequenced: Tregs sorted from blood. The receptor comes from a human donor in good health.

The CDR3 sequence: CASSLATGNGYTF. The CDR3 coding sequence is TGCGCCAGCAGCTTGGCCACAGGAAATGGCTACACCTTC. The chain has TRBV5-1 and TRBJ1-2; TRBD1 is a possible D gene (5 bases). Trimming took 0 bases from V and 6 from J, leaving 9 bases between them. Per the germline V gene, CDR1 is SGHRS and CDR2 is YFSETQ. The CDR3 is made up of 13 amino acids.